These T cell receptor beta chains were read from a single sample in a study of T cell responses to AZD1222 COVID-19 vaccine. TCRdb's table, derived via immunoSEQ multiplex PCR, lists solely in-frame clones and lacks some. Counted here are 85,000 to 95,000 clones, 90% occurring once; the ten biggest clones make up 8.4%. Sequences were derived from peripheral blood, sampled on day 0 of AZD1222 vaccination. These receptors were taken from an adult in good health. The CDR3 runs from the conserved cysteine through the conserved F or W. The D gene is left open where the match is weak. Only part of the rows carry a size: once, few, many, or a class if the clone is expanded.

d_gene: TRBD1
v_gene: TRBV4-1
abundance: NA
j_gene: TRBJ2-2
CDR3nt: TGCGCCAGCAGCCAAGTGACAGGGGTCGAGACCGGGGAGCTGTTTTTT
CDR3aa: CASSQVTGVETGELFF

d_gene: TRBD2
v_gene: TRBV19
abundance: few
j_gene: TRBJ2-1
CDR3nt: TGTGCCAGTAGGACTCTTAGCGGGGGGAGCGATGAGCAGTTCTTC
CDR3aa: CASRTLSGGSDEQFF

d_gene: TRBD2
v_gene: TRBV12-5
abundance: NA
j_gene: TRBJ2-2
CDR3nt: TGTGCTAGTGGTTCGGGAGGGCTGACCGGGGAGCTGTTTTTT
CDR3aa: CASGSGGLTGELFF

d_gene: TRBD1
v_gene: TRBV3-1/TRBV3-2
abundance: NA
j_gene: TRBJ1-5
CDR3nt: TGTGCCCTACAATGGACGACAGGGGAAAAAGATAGCAATCAGCCCCAGCATTTT
CDR3aa: CALQWTTGEKDSNQPQHF

d_gene: TRBD1
v_gene: TRBV5-1
abundance: NA
j_gene: TRBJ1-1
CDR3nt: TGCGCCAGCAGCGCCATACAGGGGGCTGACACTGAAGCTTTCTTT
CDR3aa: CASSAIQGADTEAFF

d_gene: NA
v_gene: TRBV10-3
abundance: few
j_gene: TRBJ1-2
CDR3nt: TGTGCCATCAGTGAGCAGGGAGAGGGCTACACCTTC
CDR3aa: CAISEQGEGYTF

d_gene: NA
v_gene: TRBV15
abundance: NA
j_gene: TRBJ1-5
CDR3nt: TGTGCCACCAGCAGAGATCTGGGAAGTAGCAATCAGCCCCAGCATTTT
CDR3aa: CATSRDLGSSNQPQHF

d_gene: TRBD1
v_gene: TRBV7-3
abundance: NA
j_gene: TRBJ1-2
CDR3nt: TGTGCCAGCAGCCCGGGGGGACAGGCGAACTATGGCTACACCTTC
CDR3aa: CASSPGGQANYGYTF

d_gene: TRBD1
v_gene: TRBV7-3
abundance: once
j_gene: TRBJ1-6
CDR3nt: TGTGCCAGCAGCCATGGACAGGATAATTCACCCCTCCACTTT
CDR3aa: CASSHGQDNSPLHF

d_gene: NA
v_gene: TRBV29-1
abundance: NA
j_gene: TRBJ2-2
CDR3nt: TGCAGCGTTGGTTCAGGGTTGGTAACCGGGGAGCTGTTTTTT
CDR3aa: CSVGSGLVTGELFF

d_gene: NA
v_gene: TRBV5-4
abundance: NA
j_gene: TRBJ2-1
CDR3nt: TGTGCCAGCAGCTTGGACAATGAGCAGTTCTTC
CDR3aa: CASSLDNEQFF

d_gene: TRBD1
v_gene: TRBV28
abundance: NA
j_gene: TRBJ1-4
CDR3nt: TGTGCCAGCAGTTTGGGACAGAAAAATGAAAAACTGTTTTTT
CDR3aa: CASSLGQKNEKLFF

d_gene: NA
v_gene: TRBV9
abundance: NA
j_gene: TRBJ2-3
CDR3nt: TGTGCCAGCAGCGTAGTTCCCACAGATACGCAGTATTTT
CDR3aa: CASSVVPTDTQYF

d_gene: NA
v_gene: TRBV7-9
abundance: NA
j_gene: TRBJ1-5
CDR3nt: TGTGCCAGCAGTACTCTCAATACAAATCAGCCCCAGCATTTT
CDR3aa: CASSTLNTNQPQHF

d_gene: NA
v_gene: TRBV7-9
abundance: NA
j_gene: TRBJ1-2
CDR3nt: TGTGCCCTCGAAGGGATTCAGGACTACACCTTC
CDR3aa: CALEGIQDYTF

d_gene: TRBD1
v_gene: TRBV18
abundance: NA
j_gene: TRBJ1-4
CDR3nt: TGTGCCAGCTCACGGACAGGGAGCGAAAAACTGTTTTTT
CDR3aa: CASSRTGSEKLFF

d_gene: TRBD2
v_gene: TRBV7-2
abundance: NA
j_gene: TRBJ2-7
CDR3nt: TGTGCCAGCAGTCCCGGGACTAGCGGGGGGTACTACGAGCAGTACTTC
CDR3aa: CASSPGTSGGYYEQYF

d_gene: NA
v_gene: TRBV30
abundance: few
j_gene: TRBJ2-7
CDR3nt: TGTGCCTGGGGGGGAGCAGGGTGGATGTCCGAGCAGTACTTC
CDR3aa: CAWGGAGWMSEQYF

d_gene: NA
v_gene: TRBV30
abundance: once
j_gene: TRBJ1-6
CDR3nt: TGTGCCGGGGAAAATCCAGGGGCAAATTCACCCCTCCACTTT
CDR3aa: CAGENPGANSPLHF

d_gene: TRBD1
v_gene: TRBV30
abundance: NA
j_gene: TRBJ1-6
CDR3nt: TGTGCCTGGGGGGGGAGTACAGGGGACTCCTATAATTCACCCCTCCACTTT
CDR3aa: CAWGGSTGDSYNSPLHF

d_gene: TRBD1
v_gene: TRBV10-3
abundance: NA
j_gene: TRBJ1-1
CDR3nt: TGTGCCATCAGTGAGACCGGGACAGGGGGAGCTTTCTTT
CDR3aa: CAISETGTGGAFF

d_gene: NA
v_gene: TRBV9
abundance: NA
j_gene: TRBJ2-5
CDR3nt: TGTGCCAGCAGCGTAGGACTGGTGGGGGGCCATCAAGAGACCCAGTACTTC
CDR3aa: CASSVGLVGGHQETQYF

d_gene: TRBD2
v_gene: TRBV25-1
abundance: NA
j_gene: TRBJ2-1
CDR3nt: TGTGCCAGCAGCCTGGGCATAGCGGGGGGAAGTTACAATGAGCAGTTCTTC
CDR3aa: CASSLGIAGGSYNEQFF

d_gene: NA
v_gene: TRBV5-5
abundance: once
j_gene: TRBJ1-3
CDR3nt: TGTGCCAGCAGTACAGGGACTCTCTCTGGAAACACCATATATTTT
CDR3aa: CASSTGTLSGNTIYF

d_gene: NA
v_gene: TRBV18
abundance: NA
j_gene: TRBJ2-3
CDR3nt: TGTGCCAGCTCATCGGACATCACAGATACGCAGTATTTT
CDR3aa: CASSSDITDTQYF

d_gene: NA
v_gene: TRBV29-1
abundance: NA
j_gene: TRBJ1-1
CDR3nt: TGCAGCGTTGTCCCGAGTCTGACAGGCACGTACACTGAAGCTTTCTTT
CDR3aa: CSVVPSLTGTYTEAFF

d_gene: TRBD1
v_gene: TRBV3-1/TRBV3-2
abundance: few
j_gene: TRBJ2-7
CDR3nt: TGTGCCAGCAGCCCGACAGGGAACTACGAGCAGTACTTC
CDR3aa: CASSPTGNYEQYF

d_gene: NA
v_gene: TRBV16
abundance: NA
j_gene: TRBJ1-1
CDR3nt: TGTGCCAGCAGCCAATTTGTTCCTGGGGCCACTGAAGCTTTCTTT
CDR3aa: CASSQFVPGATEAFF